Below are 15 T cell receptor beta chains sequenced from a single sample in a study of shared clonotypes between healthy human individuals. Clones were read by immunoSEQ multiplex PCR, and TCRdb kept only the in-frame ones, dropping some. The sample contains about 580,000 clones, about 98% of which appear only once. Naive CD8 populations comprised CD45RO-negative cells positively selected for CCR7, excluding terminally differentiated effector memory CD45RA+ cells. Input material: naive CD8+ T cells sorted from blood. The receptor set was obtained from a man younger than 45 in good health.

This clone is a singleton in its sample. This chain uses TRBV6-1 with TRBJ2-3; 7 bases match TRBD2. Germline CDR1 reads MNHNS; CDR2 reads SASEGT. This CDR3 comprises 15 residues. V lost 2 bases, J lost 2 bases, and 4 bases stayed unmatched. In DNA form, the CDR3 reads TGTGCCAGCAGTGAATCTAGCGGATTCACAGATACGCAGTATTTT. It codes for CASSESSGFTDTQYF.

The chain carries TRBV5-6 and TRBJ1-1, with 9 bases identical to TRBD1. The CDR3 covers 17 residues. After removal of 2 bases from V and 3 bases from J, the junction contained 11 bases not matched to a gene. Looked up from germline, CDR1 is SGHDT and CDR2 is YYEEEE. CDR3 sequence reads: CASSLGGTGGRDTEAFF. The CDR3 nucleotides read TGTGCCAGCAGCTTAGGGGGCACAGGGGGCAGGGACACTGAAGCTTTCTTT.

V usage is TRBV21-1 and J usage is TRBJ2-3; the DNA was not compared with TRBD1, the D call given in the table. TRBV21-1 is designated a pseudogene. This CDR3 comprises 16 residues. DNA of the CDR3: TGTGCCAGCAGCAAAGAAGAGACAGGGGGCACAGATACGCAGTATTTT. It encodes CASSKEETGGTDTQYF.

The chain recombines TRBV29-1 with TRBJ1-1; D unclear. Trimming pared 4 bases from V and 3 bases from J, leaving 9 bases between. The CDR3 is 12 residues long. Germline V CDR1 and CDR2: SQVTM, ANQGSEA. CDR3 region: CSVAKTDTEAFF. In DNA form, the CDR3 reads TGCAGCGTTGCCAAGACCGACACTGAAGCTTTCTTT.

This sequence joins TRBV2 and TRBJ2-7; 9 positions match TRBD1. The CDR3 consists of 17 residues. CDR1 is SNHLY, CDR2 FYNNEI, per germline. Unmatched junction bases numbered 12, after V lost 6 bases and J lost 0 bases. CDR3 sequence (DNA): TGTGCCAGCAGCACGAGACCGGGACAGGGAACCTCCTACGAGCAGTACTTC. This encodes CASSTRPGQGTSYEQYF. Full variable domain (outside the CDR3, taken from reference TRBV2 and TRBJ2-7): EPEVTQTPSHQVTQMGQEVILRCVPISNHLYFYWYRQILGQKVEFLVSFYNNEISEKSEIFDDQFSVERPDGSNFTLKIRSTKLEDSAMYFCASSTRPGQGTSYEQYFGPGTRLTVT.

The chain recombines TRBV7-9 with TRBJ1-2; D perhaps matches TRBD1 (6 bases). Germline V gene sequence: CDR1 SEHNR, CDR2 FQNEAQ (reference sequence). This CDR3 region has 16 residues. V dropped 2 bases and J dropped 5 bases, with 18 bases sitting between them. DNA of the CDR3: TGTGCCAGCAGCTTATGGCCAGGGGTTATGGAATATGGCTACACCTTC. This sequence encodes CASSLWPGVMEYGYTF.

The V gene is TRBV29-1, the J gene TRBJ2-7, with 12 bases identical to TRBD2. The CDR3 contains 14 residues. J gave up 5 bases and V 5 bases, and 7 bases lay outside the gene matches. Per the germline V gene, CDR1 is SQVTM and CDR2 is ANQGSEA. CDR3 coding DNA: TGCAGCGTTTTGCTAGCGGGAGGGCCCCACGAGCAGTACTTC. This translates into CSVLLAGGPHEQYF.

J is TRBJ2-1 and V is TRBV29-1, with 7 bases identical to TRBD2. CDR3 length: 17 residues. Per germline, CDR1 SQVTM and CDR2 ANQGSEA. V lost 1 base to trimming and J lost 0 bases; unmatched junction nucleotides: 9. CDR3 protein: CSVEGLADGFSYNEQFF. CDR3 DNA sequence: TGCAGCGTTGAAGGTCTAGCGGATGGATTCTCCTACAATGAGCAGTTCTTC.

This chain connects TRBV29-1 to TRBJ2-7; 11 positions match TRBD2. The CDR3 loop spans 13 amino acids. Germline values: CDR1 SQVTM, CDR2 ANQGSEA. The V segment lost 3 bases and the J segment 9 bases; nucleotides outside the gene matches: 7. In DNA, the CDR3 is TGCAGCGTTGAGTTAGCGGGAGGGCCGGGGCAGTACTTC. It codes for CSVELAGGPGQYF.

This rearrangement joins TRBV10-3 to TRBJ1-2; D is ambiguous. The CDR3 is 12 amino acids. Germline lookup yields CDR1 ENHRY and CDR2 SYGVKD. The V end was cut by 10 bases, the J end by 3 bases, with 12 bases between. The CDR3 bases are TGTGCCACCGGCAAGGGAGACTATGGCTACACCTTC. Encoded protein: CATGKGDYGYTF.

This chain joins TRBV7-2 and TRBJ2-7; D call uncertain. V was trimmed by 5 bases and J by 2 bases, leaving 13 bases between them. The CDR3 covers 14 residues. Germline V gene data show CDR1 as SGHTA and CDR2 as FQGNSA. The chain's CDR3 is CASSPTGGAYEQYF. CDR3 bases: TGTGCCAGCAGCCCCACGGGCGGAGCCTACGAGCAGTACTTC.

The CDR3 here is CASNPRDRGRVGQFF. For the CDR3, the DNA is TGTGCCAGCAATCCTCGGGACAGGGGGCGCGTGGGTCAGTTCTTC. V usage is TRBV27 and J usage is TRBJ2-1; TRBD1 matches at 12 bases. V lost 7 bases to trimming and J lost 13 bases; unmatched junction nucleotides: 14. The CDR3 length is 15 residues. Germline values: CDR1 MNHEY, CDR2 SMNVEV (reference sequence).

The V and J genes are TRBV9 and TRBJ2-1; TRBD2 agrees at 8 bases. CDR3 length: 17 amino acids. J lost 5 bases, V lost 4 bases, and 14 bases had no gene match. Germline V gives CDR1 SGDLS, CDR2 YYNGEE. The CDR3 region has the DNA TGTGCCAGCAGCCCTCATACGACGGGAGGGCCGCACAATGAGCAGTTCTTC. Its protein is CASSPHTTGGPHNEQFF.

This sequence joins TRBV5-6 and TRBJ2-5; weak D call: TRBD2 (6 bases). The germline gives CDR1 SGHDT, CDR2 YYEEEE. The CDR3 covers 15 residues. Between the trimmed V and J ends, which lost 0 bases and 2 bases, there was a span of 11 bases. The CDR3 region has the DNA TGTGCCAGCAGCTTGGCCCTTAGCGGTCAAGAGACCCAGTACTTC. This codes for CASSLALSGQETQYF.

As to this clone: This CDR3 is also generated by other DNA sequences in the sample. CDR3 loop: CASSFSGGSYEQYF. In DNA form, the CDR3 reads TGTGCCAGCAGCTTCTCCGGGGGGTCCTACGAGCAGTACTTC. V gene TRBV11-2 combines with J gene TRBJ2-7, with 7 bases lining up with TRBD2. V dropped 3 bases and J dropped 1; count of bases not matched to a gene: 3. The CDR3 extends over 14 amino acids. The germline V gene encodes CDR1 SGHAT and CDR2 FQNNGV.